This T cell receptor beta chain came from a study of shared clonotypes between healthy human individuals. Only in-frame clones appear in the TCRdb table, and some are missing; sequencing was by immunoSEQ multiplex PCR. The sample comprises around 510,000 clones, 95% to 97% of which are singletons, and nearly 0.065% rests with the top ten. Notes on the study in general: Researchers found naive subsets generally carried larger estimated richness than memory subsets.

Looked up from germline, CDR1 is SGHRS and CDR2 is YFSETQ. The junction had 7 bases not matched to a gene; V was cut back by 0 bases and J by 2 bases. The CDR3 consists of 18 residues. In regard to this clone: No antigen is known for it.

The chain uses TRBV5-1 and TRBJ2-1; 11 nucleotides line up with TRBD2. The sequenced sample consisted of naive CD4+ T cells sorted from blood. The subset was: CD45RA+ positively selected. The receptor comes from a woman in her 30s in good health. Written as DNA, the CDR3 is TGCGCCAGCAGCTTGGTTACTAGCGGGAGTATAACCTACAATGAGCAGTTCTTC. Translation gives CASSLVTSGSITYNEQFF.